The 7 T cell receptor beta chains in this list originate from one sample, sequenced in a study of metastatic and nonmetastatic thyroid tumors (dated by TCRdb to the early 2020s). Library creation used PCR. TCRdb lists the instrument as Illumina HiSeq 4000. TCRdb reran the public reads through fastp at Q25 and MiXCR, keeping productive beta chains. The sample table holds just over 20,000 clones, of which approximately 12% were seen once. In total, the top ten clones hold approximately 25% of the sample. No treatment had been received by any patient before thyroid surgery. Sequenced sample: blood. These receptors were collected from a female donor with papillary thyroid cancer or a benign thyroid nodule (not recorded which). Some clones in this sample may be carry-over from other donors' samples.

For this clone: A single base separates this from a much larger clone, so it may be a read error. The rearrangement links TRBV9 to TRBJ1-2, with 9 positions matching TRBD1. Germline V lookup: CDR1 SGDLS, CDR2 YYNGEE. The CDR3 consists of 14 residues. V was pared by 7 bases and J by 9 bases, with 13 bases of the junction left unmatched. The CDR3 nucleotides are TGTGCCAGCGCGCTCGACAGGGGGGAAAATTGCTACACCTTC. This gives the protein CASALDRGENCYTF.

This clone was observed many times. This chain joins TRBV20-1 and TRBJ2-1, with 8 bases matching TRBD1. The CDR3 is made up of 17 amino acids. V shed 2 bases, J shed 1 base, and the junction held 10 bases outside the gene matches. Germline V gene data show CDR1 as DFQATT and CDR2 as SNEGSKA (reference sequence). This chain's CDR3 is CSARSLGRGRSYNEQFF. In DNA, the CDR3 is TGCAGTGCTAGATCCCTGGGCAGGGGGCGTTCCTACAATGAGCAGTTCTTC.

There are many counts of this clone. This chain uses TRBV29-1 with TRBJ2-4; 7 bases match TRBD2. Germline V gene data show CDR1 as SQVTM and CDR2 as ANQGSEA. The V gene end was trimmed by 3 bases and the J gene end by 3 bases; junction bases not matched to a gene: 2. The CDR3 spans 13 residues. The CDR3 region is CSVDAGDKNIQYF. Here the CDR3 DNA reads TGCAGCGTTGATGCGGGGGACAAAAACATTCAGTACTTC.

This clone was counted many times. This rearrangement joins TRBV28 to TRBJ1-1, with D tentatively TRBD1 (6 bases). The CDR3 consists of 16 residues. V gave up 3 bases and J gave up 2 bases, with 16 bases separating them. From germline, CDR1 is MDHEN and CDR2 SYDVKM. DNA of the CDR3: TGTGCCAGCAGTTTCTTTCGGGGGGGGCAAAACACTGAAGCTTTCTTT. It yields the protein CASSFFRGGQNTEAFF. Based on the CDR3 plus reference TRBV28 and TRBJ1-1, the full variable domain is DVKVTQSSRYLVKRTGEKVFLECVQDMDHENMFWYRQDPGLGLRLIYFSYDVKMKEKGDIPEGYSVSREKKERFSLILESASTNQTSMYLCASSFFRGGQNTEAFFGQGTRLTVV.

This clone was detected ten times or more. Here the CDR3 DNA reads TGTGCCAGCAGCTTCCCACGGGGCTACGAGCAGTACTTC. Its translation: CASSFPRGYEQYF. The V call is TRBV5-5, the J call TRBJ2-7; D possibly corresponds to TRBD2 (5 bases). Trimming removed 2 bases from V and 3 bases from J, with 9 bases in between. The CDR3 consists of 13 residues. The V gene's germline CDR1 is SGHKS and CDR2 YYEKEE (reference sequence).

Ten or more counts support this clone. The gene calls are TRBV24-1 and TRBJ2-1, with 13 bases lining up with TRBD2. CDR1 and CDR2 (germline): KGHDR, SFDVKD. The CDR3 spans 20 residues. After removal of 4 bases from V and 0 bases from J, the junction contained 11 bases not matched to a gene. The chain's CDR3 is CATSDRGTSGVTSSYNEQFF. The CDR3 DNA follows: TGTGCCACCAGTGACAGAGGGACTAGCGGGGTCACTAGCTCCTACAATGAGCAGTTCTTC.

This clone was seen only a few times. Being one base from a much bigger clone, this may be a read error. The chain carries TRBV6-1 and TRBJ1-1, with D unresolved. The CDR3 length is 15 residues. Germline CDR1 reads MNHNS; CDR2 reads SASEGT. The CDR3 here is CASRVLQWAWTEASF. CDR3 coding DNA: TGTGCCAGCAGAGTCCTTCAGTGGGCATGGACTGAAGCTTCCTTT.